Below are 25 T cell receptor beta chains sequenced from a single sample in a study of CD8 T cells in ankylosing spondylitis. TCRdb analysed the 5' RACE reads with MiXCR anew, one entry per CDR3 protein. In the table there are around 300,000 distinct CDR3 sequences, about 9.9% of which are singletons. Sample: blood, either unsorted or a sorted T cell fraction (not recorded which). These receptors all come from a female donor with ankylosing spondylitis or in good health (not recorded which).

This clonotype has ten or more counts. CDR3 region: CSARLQGAGGYTF. In nucleotides, the CDR3 is TGCAGTGCTAGACTACAGGGGGCTGGTGGCTACACCTTC. This sequence joins TRBV20-1 and TRBJ1-2; TRBD1 agrees at 9 bases. This CDR3 has 13 residues. Germline assignment: CDR1 DFQATT and CDR2 SNEGSKA (reference sequence). After removal of 2 bases from V and 7 bases from J, the junction contained 5 bases not matched to a gene.

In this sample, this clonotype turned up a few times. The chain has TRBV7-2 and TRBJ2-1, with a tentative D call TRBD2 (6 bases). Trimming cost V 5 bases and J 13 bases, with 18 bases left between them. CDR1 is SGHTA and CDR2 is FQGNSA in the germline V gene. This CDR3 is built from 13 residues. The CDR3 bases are TGTGCCAGCAGCCCGTCTCCAACCGGGAGACAGTTCTTC. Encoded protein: CASSPSPTGRQFF. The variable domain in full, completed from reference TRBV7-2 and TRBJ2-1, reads GAGVSQSPSNKVTEKGKDVELRCDPISGHTALYWYRQSLGQGLEFLIYFQGNSAPDKSGLPSDRFSAERTGGSVSTLTIQRTQQEDSAVYLCASSPSPTGRQFFGPGTRLTVL.

The CDR3 region has the DNA TGTGCCACCCTAGACAGGGGGCTAAACGAGCAGTACTTC. Translation gives CATLDRGLNEQYF. This rearrangement joins TRBV10-3 to TRBJ2-7, with TRBD1 matching over 10 bases. Looked up from germline, CDR1 is ENHRY and CDR2 is SYGVKD. The J segment lost 5 bases and the V segment lost 10 bases, leaving 8 bases of the junction unmatched. CDR3 length equals 13 residues.

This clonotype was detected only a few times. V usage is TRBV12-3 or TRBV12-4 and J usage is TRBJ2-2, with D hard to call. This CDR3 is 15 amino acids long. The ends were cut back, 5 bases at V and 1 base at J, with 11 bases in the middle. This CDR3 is CASSPSNQNTGELFF. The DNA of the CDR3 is TGTGCCAGCAGTCCGAGCAACCAGAACACCGGGGAGCTGTTTTTT.

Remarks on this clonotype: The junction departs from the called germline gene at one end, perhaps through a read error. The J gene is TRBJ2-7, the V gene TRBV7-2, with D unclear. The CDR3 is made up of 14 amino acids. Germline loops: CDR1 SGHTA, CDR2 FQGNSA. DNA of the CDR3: TGTGCCAGCAGCTTATATGCAGGCTCGTACGAGCGGTACTTC. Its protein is CASSLYAGSYERYF.

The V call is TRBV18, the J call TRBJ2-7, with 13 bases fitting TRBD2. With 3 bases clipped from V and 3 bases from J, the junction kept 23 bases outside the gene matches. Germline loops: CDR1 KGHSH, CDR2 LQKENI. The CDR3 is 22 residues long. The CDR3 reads CASSPRAGVETSGRTTFYEQYF. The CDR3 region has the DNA TGTGCCAGCTCACCTCGCGCAGGGGTCGAGACTAGCGGGAGGACCACCTTCTACGAGCAGTACTTC.

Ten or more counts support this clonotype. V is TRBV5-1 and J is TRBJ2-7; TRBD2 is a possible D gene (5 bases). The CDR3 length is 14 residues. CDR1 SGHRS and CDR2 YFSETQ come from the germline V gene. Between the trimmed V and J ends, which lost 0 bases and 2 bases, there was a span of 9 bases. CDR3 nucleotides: TGCGCCAGCAGCTTGGAAAGCGGAACCTACGAGCAGTACTTC. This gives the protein CASSLESGTYEQYF.

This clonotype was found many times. The CDR3 DNA is TGCGCCAGCAGCGCCGGTTTCACCGGGGAGCTGTTTTTT. It encodes CASSAGFTGELFF. The genes are TRBV5-1 and TRBJ2-2, with unresolved D. Germline CDR1 is SGHRS and CDR2 is YFSETQ. Deletions cut 4 bases from V and 4 bases from J, with 8 bases between. The CDR3 runs to 13 residues.

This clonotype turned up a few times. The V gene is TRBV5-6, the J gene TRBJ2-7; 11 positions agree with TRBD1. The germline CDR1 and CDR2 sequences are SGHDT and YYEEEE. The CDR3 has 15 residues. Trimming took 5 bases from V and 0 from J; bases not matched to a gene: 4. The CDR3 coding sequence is TGTGCCAGCAGTTGGGACAGGGGGGCCTCCTACGAGCAGTACTTC. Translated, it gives CASSWDRGASYEQYF. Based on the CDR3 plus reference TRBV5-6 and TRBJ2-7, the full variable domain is DAGVTQSPTHLIKTRGQQVTLRCSPKSGHDTVSWYQQALGQGPQFIFQYYEEEERQRGNFPDRFSGHQFPNYSSELNVNALLLGDSALYLCASSWDRGASYEQYFGPGTRLTVT.

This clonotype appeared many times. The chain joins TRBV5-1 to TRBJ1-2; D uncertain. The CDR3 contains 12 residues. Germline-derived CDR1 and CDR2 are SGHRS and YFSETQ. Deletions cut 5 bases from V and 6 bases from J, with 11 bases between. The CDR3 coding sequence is TGCGCCAGCAGAAGGCAGGATCATGGCTACACCTTC. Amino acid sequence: CASRRQDHGYTF.

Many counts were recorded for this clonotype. CDR3 loop: CSVEVGETQYF. CDR3 sequence (DNA): TGCAGCGTTGAAGTAGGAGAGACCCAGTACTTC. The chain combines TRBV29-1 with TRBJ2-5; no clear D. CDR3 length: 11 amino acids. Germline V gene data show CDR1 as SQVTM and CDR2 as ANQGSEA. Trimming pared 1 base from V and 4 bases from J, leaving 4 bases between.

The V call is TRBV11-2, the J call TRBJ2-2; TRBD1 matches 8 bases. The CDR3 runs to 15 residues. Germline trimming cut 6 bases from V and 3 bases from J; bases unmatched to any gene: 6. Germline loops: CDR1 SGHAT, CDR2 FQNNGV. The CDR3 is CASRTGTGYTGELFF. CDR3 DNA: TGTGCCAGCAGGACCGGGACAGGCTACACCGGGGAGCTGTTTTTT.

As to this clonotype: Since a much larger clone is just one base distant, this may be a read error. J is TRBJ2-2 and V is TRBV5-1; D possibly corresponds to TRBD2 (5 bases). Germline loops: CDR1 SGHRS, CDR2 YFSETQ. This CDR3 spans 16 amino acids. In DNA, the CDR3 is TGCGCCAGCAGCCCTGGCCAGGCCATGAACACCGGGGAGATGTTTTTT. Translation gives CASSPGQAMNTGEMFF. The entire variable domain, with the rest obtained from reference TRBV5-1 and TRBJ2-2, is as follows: KAGVTQTPRYLIKTRGQQVTLSCSPISGHRSVSWYQQTPGQGLQFLFEYFSETQRNKGNFPGRFSGRQFSNSRSEMNVSTLELGDSALYLCASSPGQAMNTGEMFFGEGSRLTVL.

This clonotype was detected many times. This chain's CDR3 is CASNYGTVNTEAFF. The CDR3 region has the DNA TGTGCCTCCAATTACGGGACGGTGAACACTGAAGCTTTCTTT. V and J are TRBV6-5 and TRBJ1-1; possible D gene TRBD1, 5 bases. The ends were cut back, 11 bases at V and 0 bases at J, with 16 bases in the middle. Germline V lookup: CDR1 MNHEY, CDR2 SVGAGI. This CDR3 is built from 14 residues.

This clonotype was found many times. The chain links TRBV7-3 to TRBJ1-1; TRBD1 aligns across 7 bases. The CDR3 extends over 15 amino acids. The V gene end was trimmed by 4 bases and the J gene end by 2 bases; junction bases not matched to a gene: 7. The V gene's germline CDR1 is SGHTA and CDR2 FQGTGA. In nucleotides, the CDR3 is TGTGCCAGCAGCTCTAGTCAGGGGGTCAACACTGAAGCTTTCTTT. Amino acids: CASSSSQGVNTEAFF.

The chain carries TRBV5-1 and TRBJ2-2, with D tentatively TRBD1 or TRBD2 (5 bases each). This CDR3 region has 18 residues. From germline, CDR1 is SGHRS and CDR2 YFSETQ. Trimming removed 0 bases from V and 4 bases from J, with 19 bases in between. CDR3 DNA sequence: TGCGCCAGCAGCTTGGTAGTCCGGGGACCCGGAGGCACCGGGGAGCTGTTTTTT. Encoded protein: CASSLVVRGPGGTGELFF. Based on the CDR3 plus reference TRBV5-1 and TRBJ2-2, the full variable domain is KAGVTQTPRYLIKTRGQQVTLSCSPISGHRSVSWYQQTPGQGLQFLFEYFSETQRNKGNFPGRFSGRQFSNSRSEMNVSTLELGDSALYLCASSLVVRGPGGTGELFFGEGSRLTVL.

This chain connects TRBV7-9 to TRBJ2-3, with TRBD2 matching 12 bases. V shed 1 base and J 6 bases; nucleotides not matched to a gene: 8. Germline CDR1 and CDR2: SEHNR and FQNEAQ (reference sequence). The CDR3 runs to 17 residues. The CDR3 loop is CASSLESSGRARDTQYF. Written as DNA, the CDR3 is TGTGCCAGCAGCTTAGAGTCTAGCGGGAGGGCCCGGGATACGCAGTATTTT.

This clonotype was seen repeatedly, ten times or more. Here the CDR3 reads CAIRAGKGSYNEQFF. DNA for the CDR3: TGTGCCATCAGAGCGGGAAAGGGCTCCTACAATGAGCAGTTCTTC. The chain employs TRBV10-3 and TRBJ2-1; 7 bases line up with TRBD2. The CDR3 spans 15 residues. Germline assignment: CDR1 ENHRY and CDR2 SYGVKD. Trimming removed 6 bases from V and 0 bases from J; junction bases left unmatched: 5.

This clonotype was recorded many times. The CDR3 reads CASSGDGVNTEAFF. In DNA, the CDR3 is TGCGCCAGCAGCGGGGACGGAGTGAACACTGAAGCTTTCTTT. The rearrangement links TRBV5-1 to TRBJ1-1, with TRBD1 as a possible D gene (5 bases). Trimming took 4 bases from V and 0 from J, leaving 10 bases between them. The germline gives CDR1 SGHRS, CDR2 YFSETQ. The CDR3 spans 14 residues.

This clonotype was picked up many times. The CDR3 bases are TGCAGCGTTGTGCGACTTCTGCAAGAGACCCAGTACTTC. Its translation: CSVVRLLQETQYF. The chain carries TRBV29-1 and TRBJ2-5; D is undetermined. CDR3 length equals 13 residues. Germline CDR1 is SQVTM and CDR2 is ANQGSEA. V lost 4 bases to trimming and J lost 2 bases, with 11 bases between them.

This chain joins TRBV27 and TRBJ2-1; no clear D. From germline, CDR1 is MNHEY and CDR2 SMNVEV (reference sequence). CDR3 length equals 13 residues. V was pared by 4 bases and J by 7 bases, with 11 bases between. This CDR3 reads CASSSLPRNEQFF. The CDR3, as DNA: TGTGCCAGCAGTTCCCTCCCTAGGAATGAGCAGTTCTTC.

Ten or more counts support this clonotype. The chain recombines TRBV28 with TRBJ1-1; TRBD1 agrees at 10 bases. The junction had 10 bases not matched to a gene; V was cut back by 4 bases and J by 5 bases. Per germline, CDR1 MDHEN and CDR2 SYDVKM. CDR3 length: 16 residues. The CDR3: CASSSWKTGGITEAFF. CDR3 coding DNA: TGTGCCAGCAGTTCATGGAAGACAGGGGGCATAACTGAAGCTTTCTTT.

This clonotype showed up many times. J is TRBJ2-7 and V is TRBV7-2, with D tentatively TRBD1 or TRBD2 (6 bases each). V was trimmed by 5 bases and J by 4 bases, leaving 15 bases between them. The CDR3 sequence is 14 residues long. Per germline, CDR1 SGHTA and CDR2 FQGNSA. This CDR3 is CASSLHGGQYEQYF. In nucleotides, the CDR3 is TGTGCCAGCAGCCTCCATGGGGGGCAGTACGAGCAGTACTTC. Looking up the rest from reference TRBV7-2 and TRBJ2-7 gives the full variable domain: GAGVSQSPSNKVTEKGKDVELRCDPISGHTALYWYRQSLGQGLEFLIYFQGNSAPDKSGLPSDRFSAERTGGSVSTLTIQRTQQEDSAVYLCASSLHGGQYEQYFGPGTRLTVT.

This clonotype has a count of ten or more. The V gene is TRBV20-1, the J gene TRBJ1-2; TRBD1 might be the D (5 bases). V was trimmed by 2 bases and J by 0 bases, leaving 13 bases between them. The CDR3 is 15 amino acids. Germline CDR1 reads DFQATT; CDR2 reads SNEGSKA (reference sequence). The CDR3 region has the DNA TGCAGTGCTAGACGGGAGGGGAAACCTAACTATGGCTACACCTTC. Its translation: CSARREGKPNYGYTF.

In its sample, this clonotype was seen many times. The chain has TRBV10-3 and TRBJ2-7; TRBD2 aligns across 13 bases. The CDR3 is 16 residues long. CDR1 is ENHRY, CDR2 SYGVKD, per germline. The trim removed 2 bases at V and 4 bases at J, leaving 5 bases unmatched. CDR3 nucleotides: TGTGCCATCAGTGAGGGACGACTAGCGGGAGGTTACGAGCAGTACTTC. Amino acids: CAISEGRLAGGYEQYF.